The 9 T cell receptor beta chains below all came from one sample that was sequenced in a study of cytomegalovirus exposure and HLA in healthy donors. 13 Jbeta primers and 60 Vbeta primers were used for the PCR. The table came from immunoSEQ multiplex PCR; TCRdb's copy has only in-frame clones and leaves some out. The sample yields 120,000 to 150,000 clones, approximately 78% seen once. Source material: PBMCs. These receptors all come from a woman aged 40 to 50 in good health and CMV-seropositive.

The V gene is TRBV2, the J gene TRBJ2-7; 8 nucleotides line up with TRBD2. The CDR3 has 14 residues. The V segment lost 4 bases and the J segment 5 bases; nucleotides outside the gene matches: 7. Per germline, CDR1 SNHLY and CDR2 FYNNEI. In DNA form, the CDR3 reads TGTGCCAGCAGTGGTCTCCGGGGGGGCGACGAGCAGTACTTC. Its protein is CASSGLRGGDEQYF.

The chain employs TRBV7-9 and TRBJ2-7, with D perhaps TRBD1 (6 bases). Germline loops: CDR1 SEHNR, CDR2 FQNEAQ (reference sequence). This CDR3 comprises 13 residues. V was trimmed by 1 base and J by 7 bases, leaving 11 bases between them. Here the CDR3 DNA reads TGTGCCAGCAGCTTAGGGGTACAGGGAGAGCAGTACTTC. This codes for CASSLGVQGEQYF.

The V and J genes are TRBV30 and TRBJ1-2; TRBD1 matches at 10 bases. The CDR3 runs to 15 residues. The germline gives CDR1 GTSNPN, CDR2 SVGIG (reference sequence). In DNA, the CDR3 is TGTGCTCGTGGAGGAACGGGACAGGGGAACTATGGCTACACCTTC. Protein sequence: CARGGTGQGNYGYTF. Filled out from reference TRBV30 and TRBJ1-2, the complete variable domain reads SQTIHQWPATLVQPVGSPLSLECTVEGTSNPNLYWYRQAAGRGLQLLFYSVGIGQISSEVPQNLSASRPQDRQFILSSKKLLLSDSGFYLCARGGTGQGNYGYTFGSGTRLTVV.

This clone was seen only once. The rearrangement joins TRBV30 to TRBJ1-1; 8 bases are a match to TRBD1. Looked up from germline, CDR1 is GTSNPN and CDR2 is SVGIG (reference sequence). V lost 2 bases to trimming and J lost 11 bases; unmatched junction nucleotides: 7. The CDR3 covers 12 residues. In DNA, the CDR3 is TGTGCCTGGAGTTCCGGACAGGGTCGGGCTTTCTTT. Translating it yields CAWSSGQGRAFF.

V usage is TRBV10-3 and J usage is TRBJ2-5; 7 nucleotides align to TRBD2. Germline CDR1 reads ENHRY; CDR2 reads SYGVKD. V was clipped by 7 bases and J by 5 bases; unmatched bases: 7. CDR3 length equals 13 residues. CDR3 sequence: CAINKREDETQYF. In DNA, the CDR3 is TGTGCCATCAATAAACGGGAGGATGAGACCCAGTACTTC.

The chain is built from TRBV2 and TRBJ2-3; 10 positions match TRBD2. CDR1 and CDR2 from the germline V gene are SNHLY and FYNNEI. With V trimmed by 4 bases and J by 2 bases, 6 bases remained unmatched. The length of the CDR3 is 16 residues. CDR3 protein: CASSALAGALTDTQYF. In nucleotides, the CDR3 is TGTGCCAGCAGTGCGCTAGCGGGGGCCCTCACAGATACGCAGTATTTT.

The CDR3 region has the DNA TGTGCCAGCAGCCTCGGGACATCGGTTCTCATAGGGGAGACCCAGTACTTC. Translated: CASSLGTSVLIGETQYF. The chain links TRBV5-4 to TRBJ2-5; TRBD1 might be the D (6 bases). The V end was cut by 4 bases, the J end by 5 bases, with 24 bases between. The CDR3 extends over 17 amino acids. CDR1 is SGHNT and CDR2 is YYREEE in the germline V gene (reference sequence).

About this clone: At one end, the junction sequence differs from germline, possibly due to a read error. The V and J genes are TRBV5-4 and TRBJ1-1; a possible D gene is TRBD1 (6 bases). Germline assignment: CDR1 SGHNT and CDR2 YYREEE (reference sequence). This CDR3 is 16 amino acids long. The CDR3 here is CASRSEGENMNTGAFF. CDR3 DNA sequence: TGTGCCAGCAGGTCTGAGGGGGAGAATATGAACACTGGAGCTTTCTTT. Drawing the rest from reference TRBV5-4 and TRBJ1-1, the complete variable domain is ETGVTQSPTHLIKTRGQQVTLRCSSQSGHNTVSWYQQALGQGPQFIFQYYREEENGRGNFPPRFSGLQFPNYSSELNVNALELDDSALYLCASRSEGENMNTGAFFGQGTRLTVV.

This rearrangement joins TRBV29-1 to TRBJ1-1; 9 nucleotides line up with TRBD1. V shed 5 bases and J 1 base; nucleotides not matched to a gene: 5. The CDR3 is 14 residues long. From germline, CDR1 is SQVTM and CDR2 ANQGSEA. The CDR3 DNA reads as TGCAGCGTTTCCCCGACAGGGGGGAACACTGAAGCTTTCTTT. Translating it yields CSVSPTGGNTEAFF. Full variable domain (outside the CDR3, taken from reference TRBV29-1 and TRBJ1-1): SAVISQKPSRDICQRGTSLTIQCQVDSQVTMMFWYRQQPGQSLTLIATANQGSEATYESGFVIDKFPISRPNLTFSTLTVSNMSPEDSSIYLCSVSPTGGNTEAFFGQGTRLTVV.